The 28 T cell receptor beta chains listed next were all sequenced from one sample in a study of blood T cell repertoires in COVID-19. Clones were sequenced by immunoSEQ multiplex PCR, and TCRdb holds only the in-frame ones, with some missing. The data hold about 200,000 clones, with approximately 92% observed a single time. Sequencing was carried out using peripheral blood. The receptors stem from a man aged 50-59 years with acute or convalescent COVID-19.

This clone was seen a single time. This rearrangement joins TRBV6-1 to TRBJ2-2; TRBD1 agrees at 8 bases. This CDR3 is built from 15 residues. Germline CDR1 reads MNHNS; CDR2 reads SASEGT. J was trimmed by 5 bases and V by 3 bases; bases with no gene match: 5. The CDR3: CASSDPGQGTGELFF. Written as DNA, the CDR3 is TGTGCCAGCAGTGATCCCGGACAGGGTACCGGGGAGCTGTTTTTT.

The chain employs TRBV7-9 and TRBJ1-2, with D possibly TRBD1 on 5 matching bases. V lost 1 base and J lost 5, with 11 bases in between. The CDR3 covers 14 residues. The germline gives CDR1 SEHNR, CDR2 FQNEAQ (reference sequence). The CDR3 DNA sequence: TGTGCCAGCAGCTTAGTACAGGACCCTTATGGCTACACCTTC. Translated, it gives CASSLVQDPYGYTF.

The chain carries TRBV27 and TRBJ1-5; TRBD1 agrees at 10 bases. Germline V CDR1 and CDR2: MNHEY, SMNVEV (reference sequence). The trim removed 6 bases at V and 2 bases at J, leaving 7 bases unmatched. This CDR3 spans 16 amino acids. CDR3 sequence: CASSPGGTGGNQPQHF. In DNA form, the CDR3 reads TGTGCCAGCAGCCCTGGGGGGACAGGGGGCAATCAGCCCCAGCATTTT.

V and J are TRBV27 and TRBJ2-6; D is unresolved. This CDR3 is built from 15 residues. Trimming shortened V by 5 bases and J by 2 bases, and 10 bases separated the two germline ends. Germline CDR1 MNHEY, CDR2 SMNVEV (reference sequence). The CDR3 DNA is TGTGCCAGCAGTCCTACAGTTGCTGGGGCCAACGTCCTGACTTTC. Residues: CASSPTVAGANVLTF.

The chain has TRBV28 and TRBJ2-3, with D possibly being TRBD2 (5 bases). V was pared by 6 bases and J by 3 bases, with 7 bases between. The CDR3 runs to 12 residues. CDR1 and CDR2 (germline): MDHEN, SYDVKM. CDR3 sequence reads: CASRRETDTQYF. The CDR3 nucleotides read TGTGCCAGCAGACGGGAAACAGATACGCAGTATTTT.

The J gene is TRBJ2-3, the V gene TRBV19, with TRBD2 matching 8 bases. With V trimmed by 6 bases and J by 0 bases, 5 bases remained unmatched. The germline CDR1 and CDR2 sequences are LNHDA and SQIVND (reference sequence). The length of the CDR3 is 15 residues. This CDR3 reads CASRSTSVSTDTQYF. CDR3 in DNA: TGTGCCAGTAGGTCGACTAGCGTAAGCACAGATACGCAGTATTTT. The full variable domain, with the rest looked up from reference TRBV19 and TRBJ2-3, is DGGITQSPKYLFRKEGQNVTLSCEQNLNHDAMYWYRQDPGQGLRLIYYSQIVNDFQKGDIAEGYSVSREKKESFPLTVTSAQKNPTAFYLCASRSTSVSTDTQYFGPGTRLTVL.

The gene calls are TRBV5-4 and TRBJ2-7; TRBD2 matches 9 bases. Per the germline V gene, CDR1 is SGHNT and CDR2 is YYREEE (reference sequence). V was pared by 4 bases and J by 7 bases, with 15 bases of the junction left unmatched. This CDR3 contains 16 residues. The CDR3 region has the DNA TGTGCCAGCAGCCCCACCTTAGCGGGAGTTGGCGTTGAGCAGTACTTC. As protein: CASSPTLAGVGVEQYF.

The rearrangement uses TRBV7-2 and TRBJ2-7; a possible D gene is TRBD2 (5 bases). The germline V gene has CDR1 SGHTA and CDR2 FQGNSA. V was clipped by 2 bases and J by 0 bases, with 11 bases between them. The CDR3 length is 15 residues. The CDR3, as DNA: TGTGCCAGCAGCTTACGGGGTGGGAACTCCTACGAGCAGTACGTC. Translation gives CASSLRGGNSYEQYV.

There are a few counts of this clone. The genes are TRBV28 and TRBJ1-4; D is perhaps TRBD1 (5 bases). This CDR3 spans 15 amino acids. Germline V gene lookup returns CDR1 MDHEN and CDR2 SYDVKM. V lost 4 bases, J lost 6 bases, and 15 bases lay in between. The CDR3 is CASSSGGEGHEKLFF. The CDR3 DNA reads as TGTGCCAGCAGTTCCGGGGGAGAGGGACATGAAAAACTGTTTTTT. Full variable domain (missing parts from reference TRBV28 and TRBJ1-4): DVKVTQSSRYLVKRTGEKVFLECVQDMDHENMFWYRQDPGLGLRLIYFSYDVKMKEKGDIPEGYSVSREKKERFSLILESASTNQTSMYLCASSSGGEGHEKLFFGSGTQLSVL.

The chain links TRBV14 to TRBJ2-4; 8 nucleotides line up with TRBD1. Germline V lookup: CDR1 SGHDN, CDR2 FVKESK. The CDR3 is 15 residues long. Trimming at V came to 0 bases and at J to 7 bases, leaving 5 bases not matched to a gene. The CDR3 is CASSQDRDRTNIQYF. CDR3 bases: TGTGCCAGCAGCCAAGACCGGGACAGGACTAACATTCAGTACTTC.

The rearrangement joins TRBV2 to TRBJ2-1; 8 positions match TRBD1. The CDR3 length is 14 residues. With 1 base clipped from V and 5 bases from J, the junction kept 1 base outside the gene matches. Germline V gives CDR1 SNHLY, CDR2 FYNNEI. The CDR3 spells CASSEDRGDNEQFF. CDR3 DNA: TGTGCCAGCAGTGAAGACAGGGGGGACAATGAGCAGTTCTTC.

The V and J genes are TRBV6-5 and TRBJ1-2, with 7 bases fitting TRBD1. The CDR3 has 14 amino acids. The ends lost 0 bases at V and 3 bases at J; junction bases unmatched: 1. CDR1 and CDR2 from the germline V gene are MNHEY and SVGAGI. Here the CDR3 DNA reads TGTGCCAGCAGTTACTCTGGGACAGACTATGGCTACACCTTC. It specifies CASSYSGTDYGYTF.

The V call is TRBV4-2, the J call TRBJ2-2, with 8 bases aligning to TRBD1. Trimming cost V 4 bases and J 4 bases; bases outside gene matches: 14. The CDR3 has 18 amino acids. Germline CDR1 is LGHNA and CDR2 is YNFKEQ. This CDR3 is CASSPLTLDRGGTGELFF. Here the CDR3 DNA reads TGTGCCAGCAGCCCCTTAACCCTCGACAGGGGTGGCACCGGGGAGCTGTTTTTT.

This chain joins TRBV29-1 and TRBJ2-2, with D perhaps TRBD1 (5 bases). Trimming took 4 bases from V and 5 from J, leaving 17 bases between them. Germline V gene lookup returns CDR1 SQVTM and CDR2 ANQGSEA. The CDR3 is 15 amino acids. The DNA of the CDR3 is TGCAGCGTTGGAGTAGAGCAGGGTGGGACCGGGGAGCTGTTTTTT. Translated: CSVGVEQGGTGELFF.

Concerning this clone: This sample includes further DNA sequences coding for the same CDR3. The chain recombines TRBV18 with TRBJ1-6, with TRBD1 as a possible D gene (5 bases). Germline assignment: CDR1 KGHSH and CDR2 LQKENI. The CDR3 loop spans 15 amino acids. V was pared by 3 bases and J by 3 bases, with 9 bases between. CDR3 DNA sequence: TGTGCCAGCTCACCGGGCCAGGGCTATAATTCACCCCTCCACTTT. Protein: CASSPGQGYNSPLHF.

The rearrangement uses TRBV19 and TRBJ2-7; 10 bases agree with TRBD2. Germline V gene sequence: CDR1 LNHDA, CDR2 SQIVND (reference sequence). The ends lost 4 bases at V and 5 bases at J; junction bases unmatched: 11. CDR3 length: 16 amino acids. The CDR3 DNA reads TGTGCCAGTAGTACTGAGACTAGCGGGTCCGGGCACGAGCAGTACGTC. Encoded protein: CASSTETSGSGHEQYV.

The chain has TRBV28 and TRBJ2-7, with 14 bases aligning to TRBD2. CDR1 is MDHEN and CDR2 is SYDVKM in the germline V gene. V dropped 8 bases and J dropped 5; count of bases not matched to a gene: 5. This CDR3 contains 14 residues. For the CDR3, the DNA is TGTGCCAGCCGGACTAGCGGGAGGAGGAACGAGCAGTACTTC. Translating it yields CASRTSGRRNEQYF.

V usage is TRBV5-1 and J usage is TRBJ2-7, with 9 bases fitting TRBD1. The CDR3 runs to 15 residues. J gave up 5 bases and V 4 bases, and 10 bases lay outside the gene matches. Germline CDR1 reads SGHRS; CDR2 reads YFSETQ. The CDR3 is CASSLSWDRVNEQYF. Here the CDR3 DNA reads TGCGCCAGCAGCCTTTCGTGGGACAGGGTAAACGAGCAGTACTTC.

This sequence joins TRBV28 and TRBJ1-1; D remains ambiguous. Germline CDR1 is MDHEN and CDR2 is SYDVKM. Trimming shortened V by 6 bases and J by 7 bases, and 12 bases separated the two germline ends. This CDR3 comprises 12 residues. The CDR3 DNA sequence: TGTGCCAGCAGCCAAGTCCTACTTGAAGCTTTCTTT. Its translation is CASSQVLLEAFF.

This chain links TRBV6-5 with TRBJ1-6; no definite D call. Germline assignment: CDR1 MNHEY and CDR2 SVGAGI. The V and J ends lost 5 bases and 9 bases respectively, with 8 bases between them. This CDR3 comprises 12 residues. CDR3 in amino acids: CASSRTGSPLHF. The CDR3 DNA reads TGTGCCAGCAGTAGAACGGGTTCACCCCTCCACTTT.

The chain joins TRBV7-9 to TRBJ1-2; 9 bases are shared with TRBD1. Germline CDR1 reads SEHNR; CDR2 reads FQNEAQ (reference sequence). The CDR3 runs 17 residues. The trim removed 5 bases at V and 4 bases at J, leaving 14 bases unmatched. CDR3 sequence reads: CASSTRDRATLSYGYTF. In DNA, the CDR3 is TGTGCCAGCAGCACCCGGGACAGGGCCACTTTAAGCTATGGCTACACCTTC.

The chain links TRBV10-3 to TRBJ2-2, with 9 bases that match TRBD1. V shed 11 bases and J 2 bases; nucleotides not matched to a gene: 6. The CDR3 covers 14 residues. The germline CDR1 and CDR2 sequences are ENHRY and SYGVKD. This CDR3 is CASKGQGNTGELFF. CDR3 nucleotide sequence: TGTGCCTCCAAGGGACAGGGAAACACCGGGGAGCTGTTTTTT.

The genes are TRBV28 and TRBJ1-2; D may be TRBD1 (6 bases). The germline CDR1 and CDR2 sequences are MDHEN and SYDVKM. The V and J ends lost 5 bases and 3 bases respectively, with 16 bases between them. The length of the CDR3 is 15 residues. CDR3 bases: TGTGCCAGCAGTCCCCGGGGCGGGGGCGACTATGGCTACACCTTC. As protein: CASSPRGGGDYGYTF.

J is TRBJ1-1 and V is TRBV7-9; tentatively, D is TRBD1 (6 bases). Between the trimmed V and J ends, which lost 5 bases and 6 bases, there was a span of 19 bases. The CDR3 loop spans 15 amino acids. Germline loops: CDR1 SEHNR, CDR2 FQNEAQ (reference sequence). CDR3 DNA: TGTGCCAGCAGCGGCTTCGTATTAGGGGGATCTGAAGCTTTCTTT. Translated: CASSGFVLGGSEAFF.

The chain couples TRBV3-1 (or the pseudogene TRBV3-2) to TRBJ2-1; TRBD2 matches 7 bases. There are 14 residues in the CDR3. Germline V CDR1 and CDR2: LGHDT, YNNKEL (reference sequence). V shed 1 base and J 5 bases; nucleotides not matched to a gene: 2. The CDR3, as DNA: TGTGCCAGCAGCCAAGGGCTAGCGGACAATGAGCAGTTCTTC. It translates to CASSQGLADNEQFF.

J is TRBJ1-1 and V is TRBV7-9; D remains ambiguous. CDR3 length: 14 amino acids. V dropped 2 bases and J dropped 0 bases, with 7 bases sitting between them. Germline CDR1 is SEHNR and CDR2 is FQNEAQ (reference sequence). This chain's CDR3 is CASSLIAVNTEAFF. CDR3 DNA: TGTGCCAGCAGCTTAATAGCGGTGAACACTGAAGCTTTCTTT.

This clone was observed a single time. This rearrangement joins TRBV11-2 to TRBJ2-7; D is perhaps TRBD1 (6 bases). The germline V and J ends were trimmed by 1 base and 4 bases, with 14 bases remaining between them. Per the germline V gene, CDR1 is SGHAT and CDR2 is FQNNGV. This CDR3 has 15 amino acids. CDR3 nucleotides: TGTGCCAGCAGCTTAGGTGGACAGCCTAGTTACGAGCAGTACTTC. This encodes CASSLGGQPSYEQYF.

This clone is a singleton in its sample. J is TRBJ1-1 and V is TRBV10-3, with D maybe TRBD1 (5 bases). The length of the CDR3 is 14 residues. Per germline, CDR1 ENHRY and CDR2 SYGVKD. V lost 2 bases and J 5 bases, leaving 12 bases between the germline ends. The CDR3 is CAISERWGRTEAFF. The CDR3 nucleotides are TGTGCCATCAGTGAGCGGTGGGGGAGGACTGAAGCTTTCTTT.